This entry features one T cell receptor beta chain sequence. Clones were sequenced by immunoSEQ multiplex PCR, and TCRdb holds only the in-frame ones, with some missing. The sample yields 150,000 to 200,000 clones, over 75% seen once. The data are from a study of blood T cell repertoires in COVID-19. Study-level background: PBMCs, B-cell-depleted T cells, or T cells were the source of the cDNA or gDNA that made up the material.

Trimming stripped 3 bases from V and 5 bases from J, with 19 bases between. Germline CDR1 SGHDN, CDR2 FVKESK. This CDR3 region has 16 residues. This sequence joins TRBV14 and TRBJ2-5; possible D gene TRBD2, 6 bases. Sequencing was performed on peripheral blood. The TCR comes from an older man with acute or convalescent COVID-19. The CDR3 loop reads CASSHDQHGGRETQYF. The DNA of the CDR3 is TGTGCCAGCAGCCACGACCAACACGGGGGTCGGGAGACCCAGTACTTC.